This T cell receptor beta chain was sequenced during a study of blood T cell repertoires in COVID-19. The overall study: From the United States, Italy and Spain came samples of acute and convalescent COVID-19. T cells, B-cell-depleted T cells, or PBMCs provided the cDNA or gDNA that served as material.

In the original workflow: Estimated nucleated cell counts came from reference gene primer amplification. Method: immunoSEQ multiplex PCR; TCRdb's copy keeps in-frame clones and lacks some. V and J calls and clone size come straight from that table; D and trimming were deduced from the DNA. The sample gives approximately 120,000 clones, roughly 74% of which show up once; about 5.5% is in the top ten. This clone has only a few counts. Seattle patients were enrolled during active infection and followed longitudinally. The clonotype was recovered from a man older than 75 with COVID-19, enrolled during active disease. The sample consisted of peripheral blood.

For the CDR3, the DNA is TGTGCCAGTAGTATCTGGACAGGGGGACCAGAAAAACTGTTTTTT. Encoded protein: CASSIWTGGPEKLFF. V gene TRBV19 combines with J gene TRBJ1-4, with 10 bases aligning to TRBD1. V dropped 3 bases and J dropped 8; count of bases not matched to a gene: 6. The CDR3 totals 15 residues. Germline V CDR1 and CDR2: LNHDA, SQIVND (reference sequence). The full variable domain, rest sourced from reference TRBV19 and TRBJ1-4, is DGGITQSPKYLFRKEGQNVTLSCEQNLNHDAMYWYRQDPGQGLRLIYYSQIVNDFQKGDIAEGYSVSREKKESFPLTVTSAQKNPTAFYLCASSIWTGGPEKLFFGSGTQLSVL.